Listed here are 7 T cell receptor beta chains from one sample, sequenced in a study of T-cell reconstitution after alpha-beta-depleted transplantation in children (dated by TCRdb to 2016 to 2017). The library was built by means of PCR. The instrument was an Illumina HiSeq 2500. TCR libraries were prepared with molecular barcoding, using unique molecular identifiers to normalize TCRbeta repertoire quantification. TCRdb reran the public reads through fastp at Q25 and MiXCR, keeping productive beta chains. Rows merge per CDR3 protein into single entries with the most common DNA and genes. The sample includes approximately 340,000 distinct CDR3 sequences, with under 13% observed a single time. Around 2.5% of the sample is held by the ten biggest clonotypes. The source material was PBMCs from the stem cell graft donor, sampled from the stem cell graft. The receptors come from a human donor who donated a stem cell graft to a child with acute lymphoblastic leukemia.

The V call is TRBV5-4, the J call TRBJ2-1, with a possible D match to TRBD2 (5 bases). Trimming took off 4 bases at V and 2 bases at J, with 13 bases between the two ends. CDR3 length: 15 residues. CDR1 is SGHNT, CDR2 YYREEE, per germline (reference sequence). In nucleotides, the CDR3 is TGTGCCAGCAGCCTGCCAGCGGAGACCTACAATGAGCAGTTCTTC. Its translation is CASSLPAETYNEQFF.

The chain is built from TRBV20-1 and TRBJ2-5, with 10 bases that match TRBD2. V lost 5 bases and J lost 1; bases outside the gene matches: 7. Germline CDR1 DFQATT, CDR2 SNEGSKA (reference sequence). The CDR3 spans 15 residues. In nucleotides, the CDR3 is TGCAGTGCTGACGGAGCGGGAGGGGTCCAAGAGACCCAGTACTTC. Translation gives CSADGAGGVQETQYF.

The rearrangement joins TRBV6-2 or TRBV6-3 to TRBJ2-3; possibly TRBD1 or TRBD2 for D (5 bases each). Germline assignment: CDR1 MNHEY and CDR2 SVGEGT. CDR3 size: 18 residues. Trimming took 2 bases from V and 6 from J, leaving 24 bases between them. The CDR3 DNA sequence: TGTGCCAGCAGTTACGACCCCCCTTGGGGGAACGGATGGGATACGCAGTATTTT. It translates to CASSYDPPWGNGWDTQYF.

The chain carries TRBV4-3 and TRBJ1-1; D unresolved. Germline CDR1 LGHNA, CDR2 YSLEER. V lost 2 bases and J 6 bases, leaving 10 bases between the germline ends. The CDR3 runs 13 residues. The CDR3 DNA reads as TGCGCCAGCAGCCAAAGAAATTACCCTGAAGCTTTCTTT. Encoded protein: CASSQRNYPEAFF.

The rearrangement uses TRBV12-3 or TRBV12-4 and TRBJ2-7; D gene unclear. The V end lost 3 bases, the J end lost 1 base, and 7 bases lay between the germline ends. The CDR3 is 13 amino acids. DNA for the CDR3: TGTGCCAGCAGTTTGCGGAATTCCTACGAGCAGTACTTC. This gives the protein CASSLRNSYEQYF.

To note about this clonotype: At one boundary the junction diverges from the germline segment, which might be a read error. The chain recombines TRBV7-3 with TRBJ2-7; TRBD2 aligns across 13 bases. This CDR3 region has 16 residues. Germline-derived CDR1 and CDR2 are SGHTA and FQGTGA. CDR3 protein: CASSWTSGRQNYEQYF. The CDR3 DNA reads TGTGCCAGCAGCTGGACTAGCGGGAGACAAAACTACGAGCAGTACTTT.

This chain uses TRBV5-6 with TRBJ2-1, with unresolved D. Trimming took 1 base from V and 0 from J, leaving 14 bases between them. CDR1 and CDR2 from the germline V gene are SGHDT and YYEEEE. This CDR3 is 17 amino acids long. The CDR3 region has the DNA TGTGCCAGCAGCTTGTTGACTGCCGAAAGCTCCTACAATGAGCAGTTCTTC. Translating it yields CASSLLTAESSYNEQFF.